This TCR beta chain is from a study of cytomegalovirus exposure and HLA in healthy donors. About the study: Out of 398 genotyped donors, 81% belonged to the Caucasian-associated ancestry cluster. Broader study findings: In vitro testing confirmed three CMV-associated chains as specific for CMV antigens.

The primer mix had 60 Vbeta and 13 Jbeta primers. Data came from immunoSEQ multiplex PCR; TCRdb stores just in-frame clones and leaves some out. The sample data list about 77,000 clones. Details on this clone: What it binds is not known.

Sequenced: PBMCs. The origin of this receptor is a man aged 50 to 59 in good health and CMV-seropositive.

The CDR3 spells CASSRQGLEQYF. The CDR3 bases are TGTGCCAGCAGTCGACAGGGGCTCGAGCAGTACTTC. The genes are TRBV28 and TRBJ2-7; TRBD1 agrees at 8 bases. Germline CDR1 and CDR2: MDHEN and SYDVKM. The CDR3 has 12 residues. With V trimmed by 5 bases and J by 6 bases, 3 bases remained unmatched.